The present T cell receptor beta chain was sequenced within a study of PD-1 blockade in classical Hodgkin lymphoma. Assay: immunoSEQ multiplex PCR; the TCRdb copy retains only in-frame clones and omits some. The sample includes about 110,000 clones, around 89% of them seen just once. Relapses following autologous stem cell transplantation were seen in all patients, with brentuximab vedotin exposure varying. This CDR3 region has 16 residues. V lost 4 bases and J 6 bases, leaving 16 bases between the germline ends. Germline V gives CDR1 MNHEY, CDR2 SMNVEV (reference sequence). Specimen: peripheral blood mononuclear cells (PBMCs), collected before the second cycle of nivolumab. This clonotype was sampled from a human donor with classical Hodgkin lymphoma. The chain carries TRBV27 and TRBJ1-6; no reliable D call. In nucleotides, the CDR3 is TGTGCCAGCAGTTCCCTCCTTCGGTTGGGTAATTCACCCCTCCACTTT. This sequence encodes CASSSLLRLGNSPLHF.